The entry below describes one TCR beta chain. The data belong to a study of cytomegalovirus exposure and HLA in healthy donors. Trimming removed 4 bases from V and 6 bases from J; junction bases left unmatched: 11. Germline V gene lookup returns CDR1 SGHNT and CDR2 YYREEE (reference sequence). The CDR3 runs 15 residues. PCR primers comprised 60 Vbeta and 13 Jbeta primers. Produced via immunoSEQ multiplex PCR; TCRdb's table is partial and in-frame only. The data show 150,000 to 200,000 clones, around 81% seen once. The receptor was isolated from a woman aged 18-29 years in good health and CMV-seropositive. The sequenced material came from PBMCs. The J gene is TRBJ2-7, the V gene TRBV5-4; 9 positions match TRBD2. The CDR3 is CASSPGTSPSGEQYV. The CDR3 DNA follows: TGTGCCAGCAGCCCCGGGACTAGCCCTTCAGGCGAGCAGTACGTC.